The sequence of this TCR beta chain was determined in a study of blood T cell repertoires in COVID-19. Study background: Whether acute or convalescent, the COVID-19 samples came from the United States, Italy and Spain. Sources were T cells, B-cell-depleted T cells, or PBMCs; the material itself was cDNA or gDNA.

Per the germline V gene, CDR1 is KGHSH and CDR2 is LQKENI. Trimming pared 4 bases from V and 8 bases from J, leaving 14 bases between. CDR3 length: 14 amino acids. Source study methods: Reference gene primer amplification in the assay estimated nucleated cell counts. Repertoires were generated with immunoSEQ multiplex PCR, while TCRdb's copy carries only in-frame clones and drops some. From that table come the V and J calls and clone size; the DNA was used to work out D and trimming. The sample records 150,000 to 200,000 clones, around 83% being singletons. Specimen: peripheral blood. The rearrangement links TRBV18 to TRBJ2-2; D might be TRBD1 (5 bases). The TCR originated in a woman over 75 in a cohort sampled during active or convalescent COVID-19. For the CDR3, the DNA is TGTGCCAGCTCACTACGGAGTGGGGCTGGGGAGCTGTTTTTT. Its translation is CASSLRSGAGELFF.